The rows below give T cell receptor beta chains drawn from one sample of a study of identical twins. One entry per CDR3 protein, called by TCRdb with MiXCR from the 5' RACE reads. The table has 1.5 million to 2 million distinct CDR3 sequences, 25% to 35% seen once; the top ten hold around 0.3%. Sequences were obtained from cord blood. Receptors originate from a newborn girl in good health. Both conserved end residues are part of each CDR3. A D gene is named only where the DNA matches it firmly. Clone sizes are given selectively: once, few, many, or a class where the clone is expanded.

V: TRBV5-1; size: .; J: TRBJ1-2; D: .; CDR3: CASSFFGAGYGYNF; DNA: TGCGCCAGCAGCTTTTTTGGGGCAGGATATGGCTACAACTTC
V: TRBV20-1; size: .; J: TRBJ2-7; D: TRBD1; CDR3: CSARDDRESDEQYF; DNA: TGCAGTGCTAGAGATGACAGGGAGTCGGACGAGCAGTACTTC
V: TRBV6-6; size: few; J: TRBJ2-6; D: .; CDR3: CATSWGAGANVLTF; DNA: TGTGCCACCTCGTGGGGGGCTGGGGCCAACGTCCTGACTTTC
V: TRBV12-3/TRBV12-4; size: .; J: TRBJ1-2; D: TRBD1; CDR3: CASSRRQGRGYGYTF; DNA: TGTGCCAGCAGCCGACGACAGGGGAGAGGCTATGGCTACACCTTC
V: TRBV4-1; size: .; J: TRBJ2-1; D: TRBD2; CDR3: CASSQVSGTSVYNEQFF; DNA: TGCGCCAGCAGCCAGGTATCCGGGACTAGCGTATACAATGAGCAGTTCTTC
V: TRBV28; size: .; J: TRBJ2-7; D: .; CDR3: CATLGAGRSYEQYF; DNA: TGTGCCACCCTTGGCGCCGGGAGATCCTACGAGCAGTACTTC
V: TRBV12-3/TRBV12-4; size: .; J: TRBJ2-1; D: TRBD2; CDR3: CASSLRPSGGLYNEQFF; DNA: TGTGCCAGCAGTTTACGCCCTAGCGGGGGGTTGTACAATGAGCAGTTCTTC
V: TRBV6-1; size: .; J: TRBJ2-7; D: .; CDR3: CASSSQIPPYEQYF; DNA: TGTGCCAGCAGTTCCCAAATCCCTCCCTACGAGCAGTACTTC
V: TRBV12-3/TRBV12-4; size: many; J: TRBJ2-3; D: .; CDR3: CASRLSDTQYF; DNA: TGTGCCAGCAGACTATCAGATACGCAGTATTTT
V: TRBV2; size: .; J: TRBJ2-2; D: .; CDR3: CASSEALAGTGELFF; DNA: TGTGCCAGCAGTGAAGCCTTAGCTGGGACCGGGGAGCTGTTTTTT